Each of the 2 T cell receptor beta chains below was sequenced from the same sample in a study of blood T cell repertoires in COVID-19. Profiling relied on immunoSEQ multiplex PCR, and the TCRdb table lists in-frame clones only, not all of them. The data show around 340,000 clones, with 65% to 90% seen just once and under 8.5% held by the top ten. The specimen sequenced was peripheral blood. These receptors all come from a woman aged 60-75 years with COVID-19, enrolled during active disease.

The rearrangement links TRBV7-8 to TRBJ1-1; D ambiguous. The CDR3 is made up of 11 amino acids. Trimming left V 5 bases short and J 7 bases short, with 8 bases between. Germline V lookup: CDR1 SGHVS, CDR2 FQNEAQ. The CDR3 region is CASSLPVEAFF. The CDR3 bases are TGTGCCAGCAGCCTTCCAGTTGAAGCTTTCTTT.

V usage is TRBV4-3 and J usage is TRBJ1-3; no reliable D call. Trimming took off 1 base at V and 4 bases at J, with 11 bases between the two ends. The CDR3 length is 15 residues. Germline V gives CDR1 LGHNA, CDR2 YSLEER. The CDR3: CASSQGFQAGNTIYF. CDR3 nucleotide sequence: TGCGCCAGCAGCCAAGGTTTCCAAGCGGGAAACACCATATATTTT.